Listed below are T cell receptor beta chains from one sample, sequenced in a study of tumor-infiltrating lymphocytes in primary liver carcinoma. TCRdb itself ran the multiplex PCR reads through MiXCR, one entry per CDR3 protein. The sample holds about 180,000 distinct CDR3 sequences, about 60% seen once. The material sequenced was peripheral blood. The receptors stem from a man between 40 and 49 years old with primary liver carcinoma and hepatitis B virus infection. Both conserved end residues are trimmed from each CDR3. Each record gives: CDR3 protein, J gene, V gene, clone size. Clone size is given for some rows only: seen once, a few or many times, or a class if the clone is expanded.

cdr3_aa: ASSQALTGDGAGAYEQY
j_call: TRBJ2-7
v_call: TRBV4-1
clone_size: few

cdr3_aa: AISSTGQADERY
j_call: TRBJ2-7
v_call: TRBV10-3
clone_size: -

cdr3_aa: SVEGLSSYSEQF
j_call: TRBJ2-1
v_call: TRBV29-1
clone_size: few

cdr3_aa: TISGDGSGETQY
j_call: TRBJ2-5
v_call: TRBV10-3
clone_size: -

cdr3_aa: ASLDSTANPDTQY
j_call: TRBJ2-3
v_call: TRBV6-1
clone_size: -

cdr3_aa: ASSLEGIFGNEQF
j_call: TRBJ2-1
v_call: TRBV12-3/TRBV12-4
clone_size: few

cdr3_aa: ASSQVLGTTMNTEAF
j_call: TRBJ1-1
v_call: TRBV4-1
clone_size: once

cdr3_aa: ASSQQSSKQF
j_call: TRBJ2-1
v_call: TRBV11-2
clone_size: many

cdr3_aa: ASSHETNYEQY
j_call: TRBJ2-7
v_call: TRBV11-2
clone_size: -

cdr3_aa: ASSIGTVADGYT
j_call: TRBJ1-2
v_call: TRBV6-5
clone_size: -

cdr3_aa: ASSLGALGTRIYERY
j_call: TRBJ2-7
v_call: TRBV5-5
clone_size: -

cdr3_aa: ASSQSGNEKLF
j_call: TRBJ1-4
v_call: TRBV16
clone_size: -

cdr3_aa: ASSSRQSQAPLH
j_call: TRBJ1-6
v_call: TRBV11-3
clone_size: many

cdr3_aa: ASSERNNEQF
j_call: TRBJ2-1
v_call: TRBV10-1
clone_size: -

cdr3_aa: ASSPTGGISYNEQF
j_call: TRBJ2-1
v_call: TRBV4-2
clone_size: -

cdr3_aa: ASSFPWEAEGSYNEQF
j_call: TRBJ2-1
v_call: TRBV5-1
clone_size: -

cdr3_aa: SVGVLQEKLF
j_call: TRBJ1-4
v_call: TRBV29-1
clone_size: -

cdr3_aa: ASSDTGTGLTPLL
j_call: TRBJ1-6
v_call: TRBV6-1
clone_size: -

cdr3_aa: ASSLTAGGETQY
j_call: TRBJ2-5
v_call: TRBV11-2
clone_size: many

cdr3_aa: ATSDLRPAGELF
j_call: TRBJ2-2
v_call: TRBV24-1
clone_size: -

cdr3_aa: ASSPPKTLTGYQETQY
j_call: TRBJ2-5
v_call: TRBV12-3/TRBV12-4
clone_size: -

cdr3_aa: ASGKSSGGHKDEQF
j_call: TRBJ2-1
v_call: TRBV10-2
clone_size: -

cdr3_aa: ASSWNGDTEAF
j_call: TRBJ1-1
v_call: TRBV11-2
clone_size: -

cdr3_aa: ASSSEGDVNTEAF
j_call: TRBJ1-1
v_call: TRBV12-3/TRBV12-4
clone_size: few

cdr3_aa: ASSSGQARSCEQY
j_call: TRBJ2-7
v_call: TRBV12-3/TRBV12-4
clone_size: -

cdr3_aa: ASHTPGGGRTYTQY
j_call: TRBJ2-3
v_call: TRBV7-9
clone_size: once

cdr3_aa: ASSPTGGSETQY
j_call: TRBJ2-5
v_call: TRBV11-2
clone_size: many

cdr3_aa: ASSLGQVDHEQY
j_call: TRBJ2-7
v_call: TRBV11-2
clone_size: many

cdr3_aa: ASNPGHSTGELF
j_call: TRBJ2-2
v_call: TRBV5-6
clone_size: -

cdr3_aa: ASSYGGRGQETQY
j_call: TRBJ2-5
v_call: TRBV6-2/TRBV6-3
clone_size: -

cdr3_aa: ASSLSSNNEQF
j_call: TRBJ2-1
v_call: TRBV12-3/TRBV12-4
clone_size: few

cdr3_aa: ASSQVRGLPEQY
j_call: TRBJ2-7
v_call: TRBV4-1
clone_size: -

cdr3_aa: SAPRDMEGYGYT
j_call: TRBJ1-2
v_call: TRBV29-1
clone_size: -

cdr3_aa: ARSLSGRASYNEQF
j_call: TRBJ2-1
v_call: TRBV12-3/TRBV12-4
clone_size: -